Listed below are T cell receptor beta chains from one sample, sequenced in a study of regulatory T cells in long-lasting Graves disease. TCRdb passed the multiplex PCR reads through MiXCR, listing each CDR3 protein once. The sample shows 500,000 to 700,000 distinct CDR3 sequences, approximately 15% of them seen only once. The same data also went into a second study, on T cells in Graves' hyperthyroidism and ophthalmopathy.

The input for sequencing was peripheral blood mononuclear cells (PBMCs), taken at new diagnosis, from a patient treated with antithyroid drugs. These receptors were obtained from a woman aged 25 to 45 with Graves disease. Each CDR3 is given with its conserved first and last residue. D genes are given only for firm matches. Clone size is not always given. Where it is, it says once, few, many or a class for expanded clones.

>TRBJ2-5|TRBV27|-|many
TGTGCCAGCAGTTATATTGGGGGGAGCGAGACCCAGTACTTC
CASSYIGGSETQYF
>TRBJ1-1|TRBV15|TRBD1|many
TGTGCCACCAGCCCTCTGGGGCAGTCGGGACAGGGATCGAACACTGAAGCTTTCTTT
CATSPLGQSGQGSNTEAFF
>TRBJ2-3|TRBV24-1|TRBD2|few
TGTGCCACCAGTGACCCCCTAGCGGGGAGTGGAGATACGCAGTATTTT
CATSDPLAGSGDTQYF
>TRBJ2-2|TRBV27|TRBD2|-
TGTGCCAGCAGTTATAAAGGCTTGGGCGGGAGAACTCCCGGGGAGCTGTTTTTT
CASSYKGLGGRTPGELFF
>TRBJ2-2|TRBV28|TRBD2|-
TGTGCCAGCAGTCTCGGGAAGCGGGAGGTTATTATTGGGGAGCTGTTTTTT
CASSLGKREVIIGELFF
>TRBJ2-3|TRBV28|-|-
TGTGCCAGCAGTTTTGGGGGGAGAGCCTTCACAGATACGCAGTATTTT
CASSFGGRAFTDTQYF
>TRBJ2-5|TRBV18|TRBD1|-
TGTGCCAGCTCACCTTTATGGGGACAGATCGGCCAAGAGACCCAGTACTTC
CASSPLWGQIGQETQYF
>TRBJ1-1|TRBV28|TRBD1|many
TGTGCCAGCAGGGCCGGGACAGGGACAGCTTTCTTT
CASRAGTGTAFF
>TRBJ2-2|TRBV19|TRBD2|-
TGTGCCAGTAGTATAAAACTAGCGGGGACCGGGGAGCTGTTTTTT
CASSIKLAGTGELFF
>TRBJ2-6|TRBV12-3/TRBV12-4|-|-
TGTGCCAGCAGTTTAGCGGGAGCCTTCTCTGGGGCCAACGTCCTGACTTTC
CASSLAGAFSGANVLTF
>TRBJ1-1|TRBV10-3|-|many
TGTGCCATCAGTGAGGTGGCCAAGACCGCTTTCTTT
CAISEVAKTAFF
>TRBJ2-5|TRBV19|-|few
TGTGCCAGTAGAGTTGCACCCCAAGAGACCCAGTACTTC
CASRVAPQETQYF
>TRBJ1-6|TRBV6-2/TRBV6-3|-|-
TGTGCCAGCAACCCCTCCGGGACTGTTAATTCACCCCTCCACTTT
CASNPSGTVNSPLHF
>TRBJ2-5|TRBV12-3/TRBV12-4|TRBD2|many
TGTGCCAGCAGTTTCCCGGGACTAGCGGAAGAGACCCAGTACTTC
CASSFPGLAEETQYF
>TRBJ2-7|TRBV6-2/TRBV6-3|-|many
TGTGCCAGCAGTTACGTATTTGAGGATTACTCCTACGAGCAGTACTTC
CASSYVFEDYSYEQYF
>TRBJ2-7|TRBV7-9|TRBD1|-
TGTGCCAGCAGCTTAGACTGGGACAGAACAAAGTATTACGAGCAGTACTTC
CASSLDWDRTKYYEQYF
>TRBJ2-3|TRBV7-9|-|many
TGTGCCAGCAGCTCGGGACTCCGCACAGATACGCAGTATTTT
CASSSGLRTDTQYF
>TRBJ2-5|TRBV7-3|TRBD2|-
TGTGCCAGCAGCCAGGGGTGGGGACTAGCGGGAGAGGGGGAGACCCAGTACTTC
CASSQGWGLAGEGETQYF
>TRBJ1-1|TRBV9|TRBD1|many
TGTGCCAGCAGCGTGACAGGGGCCACTGAAGCTTTCTTT
CASSVTGATEAFF
>TRBJ2-7|TRBV3-1|-|few
TGTGCCAGCAGCCTTCACAGGGACGAGCAGTACTTC
CASSLHRDEQYF
>TRBJ2-7|TRBV3-1|-|-
TGTGCCAGCGGAGACAGCACCAACCAGTACTTC
CASGDSTNQYF
>TRBJ1-4|TRBV29-1|-|many
TGCAGCGTGGCGCGAACGATGGGGGAAAAACTGTTTTTT
CSVARTMGEKLFF
>TRBJ1-6|TRBV28|-|many
TGTGCCAGCAGTTTATTGGCAGAGACCGATTCACCCCTCCACTTT
CASSLLAETDSPLHF
>TRBJ1-1|TRBV28|TRBD1|many
TGTGCCAGCAGGCAGCAGGGGGTGTACAATGAAGCTTTCTTT
CASRQQGVYNEAFF
>TRBJ1-2|TRBV27|TRBD1|many
TGTGCCAGCAGAACGGGACCGGGACAGGGGGACCCTCATAACTATGGCTACACCTTC
CASRTGPGQGDPHNYGYTF
>TRBJ2-1|TRBV15|-|few
TGTGCCACCAGCAGAGACGCGGAGGGTGGGAGGAATGAGCAGTTCTTC
CATSRDAEGGRNEQFF
>TRBJ2-5|TRBV5-1|-|-
TGTGCCAGCAGCCCCAGCCCGGGGTGGGAGACCCAGTACTTC
CASSPSPGWETQYF
>TRBJ1-3|TRBV28|-|many
TGTGCCGCCGACGATGGCCCTAATTCTGGAAACACCATATATTTT
CAADDGPNSGNTIYF
>TRBJ2-7|TRBV3-1|-|many
TGTGCCAGCAGCCAAACGAGGGCGGGGGAGCAGTACTTC
CASSQTRAGEQYF
>TRBJ1-1|TRBV3-1|-|many
TGTGCCAGCAGCCAAGATCAGGGGCGCACTGAAGCTTTCTTT
CASSQDQGRTEAFF
>TRBJ1-5|TRBV7-9|-|-
TGTGCCAGCAGCTTAGGGACACTTTATAGCAATCAGCCCCAGCATTTT
CASSLGTLYSNQPQHF
>TRBJ2-3|TRBV6-1|TRBD1|few
TGTGCCAGCAGTACTTACCCGGGACAGAACACAGATACGCAGTATTTT
CASSTYPGQNTDTQYF
>TRBJ2-1|TRBV7-3|-|many
TGTGCCAGCAGCTTAACGAGCGCCAGCTCCTACAATGAGCAGTTCTTC
CASSLTSASSYNEQFF
>TRBJ2-7|TRBV10-3|-|few
TGTGCCATCAGTGAAAGTTTGGGCTACGAGCAGTACTTC
CAISESLGYEQYF
>TRBJ2-7|TRBV28|-|many
TGTGCCAGCAGTCCTCGATCCAGGGGGGTCTACGAGCAGTACTTC
CASSPRSRGVYEQYF
>TRBJ1-2|TRBV9|-|-
TGTGCCAGCAGCGTAGGAGCCACCTGGGATTATGGCTACACCTTC
CASSVGATWDYGYTF
>TRBJ2-3|TRBV5-1|-|many
TGCGCCAGCAGCATAAGGGACATGAGCACAGATACGCAGTATTTT
CASSIRDMSTDTQYF
>TRBJ2-1|TRBV12-3/TRBV12-4|-|many
TGTGCCAGCGGGGCAGCAGCTGGTAGCTCCTACAATGAGCAGTTCTTC
CASGAAAGSSYNEQFF
>TRBJ1-5|TRBV11-2|TRBD1|few
TGTGCCAGCAGCCAGGACAGGGCGGGACAGCCCCAGCATTTT
CASSQDRAGQPQHF
>TRBJ2-7|TRBV7-2|TRBD1|-
TGTGCCAGCAGCTTAAACAGGGGAGACCACGAGCAGTACTTC
CASSLNRGDHEQYF
>TRBJ2-7|TRBV12-3/TRBV12-4|TRBD2|-
TGTGCCAGCAGCCTTGGACTAGCGGGAGTGTCGTACGAGCAGTACTTC
CASSLGLAGVSYEQYF
>TRBJ1-2|TRBV28|-|many
TGTGCCAGCAGTCAGGACCCGCTGCCTCGCTACACCTTC
CASSQDPLPRYTF
>TRBJ2-1|TRBV3-1|-|few
TGTGCCAGCAGCCCCTATTATATCGGGACCCGAATTCCCAATGAGCAGTTCTTC
CASSPYYIGTRIPNEQFF